The 4 T cell receptor beta chains presented below share a single source sample, sequenced in a study of early T cells in non-severe SARS-CoV-2 infection. TCRdb reprocessed the 5' RACE reads via MiXCR and lists one record per CDR3 protein. Of fewer than 25,000 distinct CDR3 sequences in the sample, 4% to 5.5% were seen once. Sequenced input: whole blood. The receptor source for this set is an adult who was a healthcare worker with PCR-confirmed SARS-CoV-2 infection or an uninfected control (not recorded which).

This clonotype was observed at least ten times. This chain uses TRBV18 with TRBJ1-6, with D perhaps TRBD1 (5 bases). This CDR3 region has 15 residues. The germline CDR1 and CDR2 sequences are KGHSH and LQKENI. Deletions cut 8 bases from V and 6 bases from J, with 17 bases between. In DNA, the CDR3 is TGTGCCAGCGCCGGGGCAGCCGCACCTAATTCACCCCTCCACTTT. This encodes CASAGAAAPNSPLHF.

This clonotype was counted only a few times. The chain employs TRBV2 and TRBJ1-2; D perhaps matches TRBD1 (5 bases). V shed 5 bases and J shed 0 bases, with 13 bases lying between them. The CDR3 is made up of 15 amino acids. Germline assignment: CDR1 SNHLY and CDR2 FYNNEI. The CDR3 region has the DNA TGTGCCAGCAGTAAAACAGGAGGGTCTAACTATGGCTACACCTTC. Encoded protein: CASSKTGGSNYGYTF. Using reference TRBV2 and TRBJ1-2 for the parts outside the CDR3, the full variable domain is EPEVTQTPSHQVTQMGQEVILRCVPISNHLYFYWYRQILGQKVEFLVSFYNNEISEKSEIFDDQFSVERPDGSNFTLKIRSTKLEDSAMYFCASSKTGGSNYGYTFGSGTRLTVV.

In this sample, this clonotype turned up many times. The chain employs TRBV6-2 or TRBV6-3 and TRBJ2-3; D unresolved. The CDR3 runs to 11 residues. The germline V gene encodes CDR1 MNHEY and CDR2 SVGEGT. V was cut by 3 bases and J by 5 bases, with 3 bases left in between. For the CDR3, the DNA is TGTGCCAGCAGTTATAGAGATACGCAGTATTTT. This gives the protein CASSYRDTQYF.

This clonotype was counted between two and nine times. V and J are TRBV30 and TRBJ1-2; no firm D call. Germline V lookup: CDR1 GTSNPN, CDR2 SVGIG (reference sequence). CDR3 length: 12 amino acids. Trimming pared 8 bases from V and 0 bases from J, leaving 10 bases between. CDR3 residues: CALARANYGYTF. The CDR3 DNA sequence: TGTGCCCTAGCACGGGCTAACTATGGCTACACCTTC.